These 7 T cell receptor beta chains share one sample of origin, sequenced in a study of T cell clonality in common variable immunodeficiency. Clones were read by immunoSEQ multiplex PCR, and TCRdb kept only the in-frame ones, dropping some. There are around 40,000 clones in the sample, none observed a single time. The sequenced sample consisted of peripheral blood mononuclear cells. The receptors originated from a person aged 18-70 years in good health.

This clone has at least ten counts. The read ends 3 residues early relative to the CDR3; the germline J gene fills the gap. The V gene is TRBV18, the J gene TRBJ2-3; D not resolved. The CDR3 has 17 amino acids. Germline V CDR1 and CDR2: KGHSH, LQKENI. V lost 3 bases to trimming and J lost 0 bases, with 16 bases between them. Here the CDR3 reads CASSPRENTPSTDTQYF. Partial CDR3 DNA: TGTGCCAGCTCACCCCGAGAAAATACACCGAGCACAGATACG. Variable domain in full (rest from reference TRBV18 and TRBJ2-3): NAGVMQNPRHLVRRRGQEARLRCSPMKGHSHVYWYRQLPEEGLKFMVYLQKENIIDESGMPKERFSAEFPKEGPSILRIQQVVRGDSAAYFCASSPRENTPSTDTQYFGPGTRLTVL.

This clone was picked up many times. The read falls 3 residues short of the CDR3 end, and the missing part is taken from the germline J gene. This sequence joins TRBV7-9 and TRBJ1-6, with D perhaps TRBD1 (5 bases). Trimming left V 1 base short and J 7 bases short, with 11 bases between. The CDR3 has 15 residues. Germline CDR1 and CDR2: SEHNR and FQNEAQ (reference sequence). The chain's CDR3 is CASSLGGGDNSPLHF. The CDR3 DNA, read in part, is TGTGCCAGCAGCTTAGGCGGGGGGGACAATTCACCC.

This clone has a count of ten or more. Read sequence stops 3 residues before the CDR3 end, and the germline J gene provides the missing end. The rearrangement links TRBV5-1 to TRBJ1-3; TRBD1 matches at 7 bases. Germline V CDR1 and CDR2: SGHRS, YFSETQ. This CDR3 contains 15 residues. With V trimmed by 0 bases and J by 4 bases, 4 bases remained unmatched. The DNA read from the CDR3 is TGCGCCAGCAGCTTGGCCTGGGGACAGGGAAACACC. It codes for CASSLAWGQGNT. The CDR3 reads in full as CASSLAWGQGNTIYF.

This clone has at least ten counts. The CDR3 end lies 3 residues beyond the end of the read and is filled in from the germline J gene. The chain is built from TRBV20-1 and TRBJ1-3; TRBD1 aligns across 9 bases. V shed 6 bases and J 0 bases; nucleotides not matched to a gene: 12. CDR1 DFQATT and CDR2 SNEGSKA come from the germline V gene (reference sequence). The CDR3 runs 17 residues. The CDR3 bases that were read are TGCAGTGCCCCCGGGACAGGGACGCGGGGCTCTGGAAACACC. It yields the protein CSAPGTGTRGSGNT. The complete CDR3 protein is CSAPGTGTRGSGNTIYF.

This clone was observed many times. The missing CDR3 end, 3 residues past where the read stops, is filled in from the germline J gene. The rearrangement links TRBV7-8 to TRBJ2-6, with D tentatively TRBD1 (5 bases). There are 14 residues in the CDR3. Germline lookup yields CDR1 SGHVS and CDR2 FQNEAQ. The V gene lost 5 bases and the J gene lost 4 bases, with 9 bases spanning the gap. The CDR3 region is CASSLQAGANVLTF. Partial CDR3 DNA: TGTGCCAGCAGCCTACAGGCCGGGGCCAACGTC.

The table lists this clone with many counts. The read stops 3 residues short of the end of the CDR3; the missing end is completed from the germline J gene. V gene TRBV19 combines with J gene TRBJ2-7, with D perhaps matching TRBD1 (5 bases). The CDR3 covers 15 residues. Trimming stripped 3 bases from V and 0 bases from J, with 12 bases between. Germline V gene lookup returns CDR1 LNHDA and CDR2 SQIVND (reference sequence). The CDR3 is CASSMQTASSYEQYF. The DNA read from the CDR3 is TGTGCCAGTAGTATGCAGACAGCGAGCTCCTACGAG.

This clone appeared many times. Read data end 3 residues before the CDR3 end; the end is taken from the germline J gene. The V call is TRBV7-3, the J call TRBJ2-3, with D maybe TRBD2 (6 bases). The germline CDR1 and CDR2 sequences are SGHTA and FQGTGA. The CDR3 consists of 15 residues. V shed 1 base and J shed 3 bases, with 11 bases lying between them. The CDR3 sequence: CASSLIPSETDTQYF. The covered CDR3 bases are TGTGCCAGCAGCTTAATCCCTAGCGAAACAGATACG.